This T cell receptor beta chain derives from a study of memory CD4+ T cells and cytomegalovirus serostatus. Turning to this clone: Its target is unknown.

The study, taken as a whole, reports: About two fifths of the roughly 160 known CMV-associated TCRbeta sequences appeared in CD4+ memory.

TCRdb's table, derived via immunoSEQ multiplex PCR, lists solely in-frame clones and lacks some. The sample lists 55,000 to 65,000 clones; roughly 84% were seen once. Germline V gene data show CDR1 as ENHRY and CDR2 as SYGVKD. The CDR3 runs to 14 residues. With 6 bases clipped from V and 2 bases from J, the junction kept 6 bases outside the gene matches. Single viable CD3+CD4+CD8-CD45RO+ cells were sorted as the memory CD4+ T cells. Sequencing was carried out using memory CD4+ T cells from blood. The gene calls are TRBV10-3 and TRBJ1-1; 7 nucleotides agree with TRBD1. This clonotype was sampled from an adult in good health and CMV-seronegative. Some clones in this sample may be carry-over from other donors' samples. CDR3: CAIRGTAGNTEAFF. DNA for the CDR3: TGTGCCATCAGGGGGACAGCCGGAAACACTGAAGCTTTCTTT.